These T cell receptor beta chains were read from a single sample in a study of blood T cells in healthy people across ages. MiXCR was run by TCRdb on the 5' RACE reads, yielding one entry per CDR3 protein. The sample has roughly 410,000 distinct CDR3 sequences, approximately 52% seen once; the top ten hold about 54%. The sample taken for sequencing was blood. The receptors stem from a man in his fifties or sixties in good health. Both conserved end residues are part of each CDR3. The D gene is left open where the match is weak. Size is stated for part of the rows, as once, few or many counts, or as a class when the clone is expanded.

J gene | CDR3 length | clone size | D gene | V gene | CDR3 DNA | CDR3 protein
TRBJ2-3 | 13 | few | - | TRBV3-1 | TGTGCCAGCAGCCAAGACATCCAAGATACGCAGTATTTT | CASSQDIQDTQYF
TRBJ2-4 | 12 | few | - | TRBV5-5 | TGTGCCAGCAGCTTGGTCCTTATGGAGCAGTACTTC | CASSLVLMEQYF
TRBJ2-7 | 13 | many | - | TRBV5-1 | TGCGCCAGCAGCGAACAGGGAAGCTACGAGCAGTACTTC | CASSEQGSYEQYF
TRBJ1-6 | 14 | - | TRBD1 | TRBV7-2 | TGTGCCAGCAGCAAGGACAGGGTGAATTCACCCCTCCACTTT | CASSKDRVNSPLHF
TRBJ2-3 | 15 | - | - | TRBV28 | TGTGCCAGCAGAGGGGGGGACTCCCTCACAGATACGCAGTATTTT | CASRGGDSLTDTQYF
TRBJ2-1 | 18 | many | TRBD2 | TRBV27 | TGTGCCAGCAGTTTATCGGCCCCTGGACTAGCGGGATATGGTGAGCAGTTCTTC | CASSLSAPGLAGYGEQFF
TRBJ2-6 | 14 | - | - | TRBV3-1 | TGTGCCAGCAGTGGAAGGACTGGGGCCAACGTCCTGACTTTC | CASSGRTGANVLTF
TRBJ2-1 | 14 | - | - | TRBV20-1 | TGCAGTGCCCCTAAAGGACTGGACTACAATGAGCAGTTCTTC | CSAPKGLDYNEQFF
TRBJ2-3 | 15 | - | - | TRBV5-1 | TGCGCCAGCAAGAACGCCCTGGGGTACACAGATACGCAGTATTTT | CASKNALGYTDTQYF
TRBJ2-4 | 17 | many | TRBD2 | TRBV6-2/TRBV6-3 | TGTGCCGCGCGACCCCCACTAGCGCAAATAGCCAAAAACATTCAGTACTTC | CAARPPLAQIAKNIQYF
TRBJ1-1 | 15 | - | - | TRBV20-1 | TGCAGTGCTGTGTGGGGACCGACGATTAACACTGAAGCTTTCTTT | CSAVWGPTINTEAFF
TRBJ2-5 | 14 | - | TRBD1 | TRBV12-3/TRBV12-4 | TGTGCCAGCAGAACAGGGGGTACAGGGGAGACCCAGTACTTC | CASRTGGTGETQYF
TRBJ2-2 | 13 | - | - | TRBV7-2 | TGTGCCATTAGGGTGGTAGCTGACGGGGAGCTGTTTTTT | CAIRVVADGELFF
TRBJ1-1 | 15 | - | TRBD1 | TRBV27 | TGTGCCAGCAGTGCGGGACAGGGGATGAACACTGAAGCTTTCTTT | CASSAGQGMNTEAFF
TRBJ1-4 | 14 | - | - | TRBV5-1 | TGCGCCAGCAACGGGGGGGTCGGTAATGAAAAACTGTTTTTT | CASNGGVGNEKLFF
TRBJ2-3 | 17 | many | TRBD1 | TRBV5-1 | TGCGCCAGCAGCAAACTAAGGGACAGGGGCGCCACAGATACGCAGTATTTT | CASSKLRDRGATDTQYF
TRBJ1-2 | 15 | once | - | TRBV12-3/TRBV12-4 | TGTGCCAGCAGTTTAACCCCCAATGCGAACTATGGCTACACCTTC | CASSLTPNANYGYTF
TRBJ2-7 | 14 | - | - | TRBV25-1 | TGTGCCAGCAGTGAATATAGGGCGTCCTACGAGCAGTACTTC | CASSEYRASYEQYF
TRBJ2-5 | 15 | - | - | TRBV6-5 | TGTGCCAGCAGTTACGGGAGAGGAGCAAAAGAGACCCAGTACTTC | CASSYGRGAKETQYF
TRBJ2-3 | 15 | - | TRBD2 | TRBV20-1 | TGCAGTGCTTCCGGGACTAGCTTTTTTACAGATACGCAGTATTTT | CSASGTSFFTDTQYF
TRBJ2-3 | 13 | many | TRBD1 | TRBV12-3/TRBV12-4 | TGTGCCAGCAGGGGACAGGGGAGGGATACGCAGTATTTT | CASRGQGRDTQYF
TRBJ2-4 | 12 | - | - | TRBV18 | TGTGCCAGCTCACCGGAGGGAAACATTCAGTACTTC | CASSPEGNIQYF
TRBJ2-1 | 16 | - | - | TRBV7-2 | TGTGCCAGCAGTCGTGAGGCGGGGATCTCCTACAATGAGCAGTTCTTC | CASSREAGISYNEQFF
TRBJ2-7 | 13 | few | - | TRBV10-3 | TGTGCCATCAGTGCCGGGAACCCCTACGAGCAGTACTTC | CAISAGNPYEQYF
TRBJ2-4 | 14 | - | - | TRBV3-1 | TGTGCCAGCAGCCAAAGGGGGGGGACCTCTGAGCAGTACTTC | CASSQRGGTSEQYF
TRBJ1-5 | 16 | - | TRBD1 | TRBV28 | TGTGCCAGCAGTTTAGAGGGGGCAGGGGCAGGACAGCCCCAGCATTTT | CASSLEGAGAGQPQHF
TRBJ2-1 | 16 | - | - | TRBV7-2 | TGTGCCAGCAGCCCCGGACTGGACAGCCGCTACAATGAGCAGTTCTTC | CASSPGLDSRYNEQFF
TRBJ2-7 | 13 | - | TRBD1 | TRBV7-2 | TGTGCCAGCAGCGAAGGAAGGGGGCTTGGGCAGTACTTC | CASSEGRGLGQYF
TRBJ2-3 | 13 | - | - | TRBV20-1 | TGCAGTGCCGAAGGTGGAGGCACAGATACGCAGTATTTT | CSAEGGGTDTQYF
TRBJ2-7 | 18 | - | - | TRBV21-1 | TGTGCCAGCAGCAAAGCCAGACTAGCGCCCCTTATAAACTACGAGCAGTACTTC | CASSKARLAPLINYEQYF
TRBJ1-1 | 11 | - | - | TRBV29-1 | TGCAGCGCCAGAGGAGACACTGAAGCTTTCTTT | CSARGDTEAFF
TRBJ2-5 | 15 | few | - | TRBV18 | TGTGCCAGCTCACCAACGTTTGGGGGACAAGAGACCCAGTACTTC | CASSPTFGGQETQYF
TRBJ2-4 | 17 | - | TRBD2 | TRBV4-2 | TGTGCCAGCAGCCAAGATTTCAGCGGGGGTGAGTGGGGAGAGCAGTACTTC | CASSQDFSGGEWGEQYF
TRBJ2-3 | 16 | - | TRBD2 | TRBV4-3 | TGCGCCAGCAGCCAGGCAGCGGGAGGGCCCACAGATACGCAGTATTTT | CASSQAAGGPTDTQYF
TRBJ2-3 | 15 | few | TRBD2 | TRBV6-1 | TGTGCCAGCAGATCCTCTAGCGGGGTCACAGATACGCAGTATTTT | CASRSSSGVTDTQYF
TRBJ2-5 | 17 | many | TRBD2 | TRBV2 | TGTGCCAGCAGTGTCTCCCTAGCGGGAGGCACCCAAGAGACCCAGTACTTC | CASSVSLAGGTQETQYF
TRBJ2-7 | 14 | - | - | TRBV20-1 | TGCAGTGCCCGGCGTTTCCGGGGGAACTACGAGCAGTACTTC | CSARRFRGNYEQYF
TRBJ2-5 | 13 | - | - | TRBV2 | TGTGCCAACAACAGGGTTTCGGGGGAGACCCAGTACTTC | CANNRVSGETQYF
TRBJ1-2 | 13 | few | - | TRBV4-3 | TGCGCCAGCAGCCAAGACAGCAACTATGGCTACACCTTC | CASSQDSNYGYTF
TRBJ1-4 | 14 | - | TRBD1 | TRBV5-1 | TGCGCCAGCAGCCCGGACAGGTCGGGGGAAAAACTGTTTTTT | CASSPDRSGEKLFF
TRBJ2-1 | 11 | - | - | TRBV20-1 | TGCAGTACTAGAGAGGGGTCGGGACAGTTCTTC | CSTREGSGQFF
TRBJ2-3 | 13 | - | TRBD2 | TRBV29-1 | TGCAGCGCCGGGGGGGCTACCACAGATACGCAGTATTTT | CSAGGATTDTQYF
TRBJ2-3 | 13 | few | - | TRBV2 | TGTGCCAGCAGTGAATCCCCGAAGGCTACGCAGTATTTT | CASSESPKATQYF
TRBJ2-3 | 15 | - | - | TRBV18 | TGTGCCAGCTCACCACAATTAGGAAGCACAGATACGCAGTATTTT | CASSPQLGSTDTQYF
TRBJ1-2 | 12 | many | - | TRBV20-1 | TGCAGTGCTACGCTGCGGGACATCGGCTACACCTTC | CSATLRDIGYTF
TRBJ2-7 | 18 | - | TRBD2 | TRBV20-1 | TGCAGTGCTAGAGGTTCCCCGGGACTAGCGGGAGGGACCTACGAGCAGTACTTC | CSARGSPGLAGGTYEQYF
TRBJ2-7 | 16 | - | TRBD2 | TRBV3-1 | TGTGCCAGCAGCCCGGGACTAGCGGGGGCCTCCTACGAGCAGTACTTC | CASSPGLAGASYEQYF
TRBJ1-6 | 15 | - | - | TRBV28 | TGTGCCAGCAGTTTAGATGACAGTGGAAATTCACCCCTCCACTTT | CASSLDDSGNSPLHF
TRBJ1-1 | 13 | - | TRBD1 | TRBV4-3 | TGCGCCAGCAGGCGGACAGGGGGGACTGAAGCTTTCTTT | CASRRTGGTEAFF
TRBJ2-5 | 15 | few | - | TRBV6-5 | TGTGCCAGCAGTTACGCTGCCTCCAACCAAGAGACCCAGTACTTC | CASSYAASNQETQYF
TRBJ2-5 | 14 | - | TRBD2 | TRBV29-1 | TGCAGCGTTTTGGGACTAGCGGCCCAAGAGACCCAGTACTTC | CSVLGLAAQETQYF
TRBJ2-7 | 13 | few | - | TRBV7-9 | TGTGCCAGCAGTCCGCCCGGTGGTTACGAGCAGTACTTC | CASSPPGGYEQYF
TRBJ2-1 | 16 | few | TRBD2 | TRBV6-6 | TGTGCCAGCAGTTACCCGGGACTAGCGGGGAACAATGAGCAGTTCTTC | CASSYPGLAGNNEQFF